Below, 27 T cell receptor beta chains from the same sample are listed, as sequenced in a study of Ad26.COV2.S vaccination and SARS-CoV-2 variants. The sample's treatment: roughly 20 received Ad26.COV2.S at low or high dose, single or two shots; 5 received placebo; per-sample allocation not given. Day 63 after the first injection of vaccine or placebo was the sampling time. Profiled with immunoSEQ multiplex PCR; TCRdb holds only in-frame clones, not every one. Here the sample spans roughly 390,000 clones, more than 85% being singletons. The sample was peripheral blood, taken in a trial of Ad26.COV2.S vaccine versus placebo. The receptors here all came from a person aged 18-65 years who received the Ad26.COV2.S COVID-19 vaccine or a placebo.

V is TRBV21-1 and J is TRBJ2-5; the DNA was not used to check the table's D call, TRBD2. TRBV21-1 is tagged as a pseudogene. The CDR3 spans 13 residues. CDR3 loop: CASRTTYQETQYF. In DNA, the CDR3 is TGTGCCAGCAGGACTACGTACCAAGAGACCCAGTACTTC.

This rearrangement joins TRBV6-5 to TRBJ1-1; perhaps TRBD1 as D (6 bases). Germline V gene data show CDR1 as MNHEY and CDR2 as SVGAGI. The CDR3 is 14 residues long. V was pared by 4 bases and J by 1 base, with 10 bases between. Here the CDR3 DNA reads TGTGCCAGCAGTTCCCGGGACAAGAACACTGAAGCTTTCTTT. Translating it yields CASSSRDKNTEAFF.

About this clone itself: Other DNA sequences in this sample translate to the same CDR3. The chain combines TRBV4-1 with TRBJ1-1; no firm D call. Germline V CDR1 and CDR2: MGHRA, YSYEKL. Deletions cut 3 bases from V and 4 bases from J, with 6 bases between. There are 12 residues in the CDR3. In DNA form, the CDR3 reads TGCGCCAGCAGCCAGATAGGCACTGAAGCTTTCTTT. Translated: CASSQIGTEAFF.

This chain connects TRBV18 to TRBJ1-2; TRBD1 agrees at 7 bases. Trimming cost V 4 bases and J 7 bases; bases outside gene matches: 15. Germline V gives CDR1 KGHSH, CDR2 LQKENI. CDR3 length equals 16 residues. The chain's CDR3 is CASSQNPGQPRGGYTF. The CDR3 region has the DNA TGTGCCAGCTCACAAAATCCGGGACAGCCAAGGGGTGGCTACACCTTC. The entire variable domain, with the rest obtained from reference TRBV18 and TRBJ1-2, is as follows: NAGVMQNPRHLVRRRGQEARLRCSPMKGHSHVYWYRQLPEEGLKFMVYLQKENIIDESGMPKERFSAEFPKEGPSILRIQQVVRGDSAAYFCASSQNPGQPRGGYTFGSGTRLTVV.

The CDR3 sequence is CAWSVQSSGANVLTF. DNA of the CDR3: TGTGCCTGGAGTGTACAGAGCTCTGGGGCCAACGTCCTGACTTTC. The J gene is TRBJ2-6, the V gene TRBV30, with D uncertain. The ends were cut back, 0 bases at V and 0 bases at J, with 6 bases in the middle. This CDR3 spans 15 amino acids. Germline V gene sequence: CDR1 GTSNPN, CDR2 SVGIG (reference sequence). Filled out from reference TRBV30 and TRBJ2-6, the complete variable domain reads SQTIHQWPATLVQPVGSPLSLECTVEGTSNPNLYWYRQAAGRGLQLLFYSVGIGQISSEVPQNLSASRPQDRQFILSSKKLLLSDSGFYLCAWSVQSSGANVLTFGAGSRLTVL.

The chain has TRBV5-1 and TRBJ1-1, with D uncertain. Germline V CDR1 and CDR2: SGHRS, YFSETQ. CDR3 length equals 15 residues. Trimming left V 1 base short and J 3 bases short, with 13 bases between. DNA of the CDR3: TGCGCCAGCAGCTTGCACAACCTCCCCGACACTGAAGCTTTCTTT. It specifies CASSLHNLPDTEAFF.

The rearrangement links TRBV10-1 to TRBJ2-1; either TRBD1 or TRBD2 may fit D (5 bases each). This CDR3 has 15 amino acids. V dropped 3 bases and J dropped 6 bases, with 15 bases sitting between them. CDR1 WNHNN and CDR2 SYGVQD come from the germline V gene (reference sequence). CDR3 residues: CASSDQRGVGNEQFF. The CDR3 DNA reads TGCGCCAGCAGTGATCAGAGAGGGGTGGGCAATGAGCAGTTCTTC.

The chain carries TRBV6-1 and TRBJ1-2; a weak D match, TRBD1 (6 bases). The CDR3 consists of 13 residues. Germline lookup yields CDR1 MNHNS and CDR2 SASEGT. Trimming took 3 bases from V and 5 from J, leaving 10 bases between them. The CDR3 here is CASSDTGYYGYTF. As DNA, the CDR3 is TGTGCCAGCAGTGATACAGGGTATTATGGCTACACCTTC.

The V call is TRBV6-5, the J call TRBJ1-1; 8 nucleotides align to TRBD1. This CDR3 has 15 amino acids. Germline-derived CDR1 and CDR2 are MNHEY and SVGAGI. The ends lost 2 bases at V and 1 base at J; junction bases unmatched: 3. Here the CDR3 reads CASSYRTGTNTEAFF. The CDR3 nucleotides read TGTGCCAGCAGTTACCGGACAGGGACGAACACTGAAGCTTTCTTT.

A note on this clone: At one boundary the junction diverges from the germline segment, which might be a read error. CDR3: CASSLTSGGARETQYF. CDR3 nucleotides: TGTGCTAGCAGCTTGACTAGCGGGGGGGCTCGAGAGACCCAGTACTTC. The V gene is TRBV7-7, the J gene TRBJ2-5, with 14 bases matching TRBD2. The CDR3 has 16 amino acids. CDR1 SSHAT and CDR2 FNYEAQ come from the germline V gene (reference sequence).

The chain couples TRBV5-1 to TRBJ1-2, with 10 bases fitting TRBD1. J lost 3 bases, V lost 5 bases, and 13 bases had no gene match. Germline assignment: CDR1 SGHRS and CDR2 YFSETQ. The CDR3 totals 17 residues. The CDR3 nucleotides read TGCGCCAGCAGACCGCACTTCCCCGGGACAGGGGACTATGGCTACACCTTC. Protein product: CASRPHFPGTGDYGYTF.

The J gene is TRBJ1-2, the V gene TRBV6-6; possibly TRBD1 for D (6 bases). The V end was cut by 6 bases, the J end by 5 bases, with 10 bases between. The germline gives CDR1 MNHNY, CDR2 SVGAGI (reference sequence). The CDR3 is made up of 12 amino acids. CDR3 in DNA: TGTGCCAGCAGAGGGGGGATTTATGGCTACACCTTC. This codes for CASRGGIYGYTF.

V gene TRBV10-3 combines with J gene TRBJ2-3, with TRBD1 identical over 8 bases. Germline CDR1 reads ENHRY; CDR2 reads SYGVKD. Trimming removed 4 bases from V and 3 bases from J; junction bases left unmatched: 9. The CDR3 is made up of 16 amino acids. The DNA for the CDR3 is TGTGCCATCAGTGCTTCAACAGGGGGGAGAACAGATACGCAGTATTTT. Translating gives CAISASTGGRTDTQYF.

The V and J genes are TRBV11-2 and TRBJ1-1; D might be TRBD1 (5 bases). Per the germline V gene, CDR1 is SGHAT and CDR2 is FQNNGV. Trimming removed 1 base at V and 5 bases at J, with 14 bases between. This CDR3 region has 15 residues. DNA for the CDR3: TGTGCCAGCAGCTTAGGTGGGTCAGGGAGGACTGAAGCTTTCTTT. This encodes CASSLGGSGRTEAFF.

This clone was observed a handful of times. This chain connects TRBV7-9 to TRBJ1-2; D is perhaps TRBD1 (6 bases). Germline V gene sequence: CDR1 SEHNR, CDR2 FQNEAQ (reference sequence). The CDR3 has 13 residues. Between the trimmed V and J ends, which lost 4 bases and 6 bases, there was a span of 12 bases. CDR3 bases: TGTGCCAGCAGCTCCCGGACAGCTCATGGCTACACCTTC. Its protein product is CASSSRTAHGYTF.

This clone occurred a few times. The chain has TRBV25-1 and TRBJ1-2, with D possibly matching TRBD1 (5 bases). In germline, CDR1 is MGHDK, CDR2 SYGVNS. The germline V and J ends were trimmed by 5 bases and 4 bases, with 11 bases remaining between them. This CDR3 spans 13 amino acids. The CDR3 loop is CASSRDRLYGYTF. CDR3 in DNA: TGTGCCAGCAGTAGAGACAGACTCTATGGCTACACCTTC.

The chain uses TRBV24-1 and TRBJ1-6; tentatively, D is TRBD1 (5 bases). The CDR3 length is 17 residues. V was shortened by 0 bases and J by 3 bases, with 11 bases between the two germline ends. The germline CDR1 and CDR2 sequences are KGHDR and SFDVKD. CDR3 loop: CATSDLAGPIYNSPLHF. CDR3 sequence (DNA): TGTGCCACCAGTGATTTGGCAGGGCCGATCTATAATTCACCCCTCCACTTT.

The chain is built from TRBV5-1 and TRBJ2-7; a weak D match, TRBD1 (6 bases). CDR1 is SGHRS, CDR2 YFSETQ, per germline. V lost 1 base and J lost 5, with 13 bases in between. The length of the CDR3 is 14 residues. For the CDR3, the DNA is TGCGCCAGCAGCTTGAACAGGGTCGACAACGAGCAGTACTTC. Its protein is CASSLNRVDNEQYF.

This clone was observed a single time. The chain carries TRBV27 and TRBJ1-6; no reliable D call. The germline gives CDR1 MNHEY, CDR2 SMNVEV (reference sequence). This CDR3 contains 14 residues. Between the trimmed V and J ends, which lost 8 bases and 6 bases, there was a span of 14 bases. The CDR3 loop is CASRSGLPNSPLHF. In DNA, the CDR3 is TGTGCCAGCCGTTCGGGCCTACCTAATTCACCCCTCCACTTT.

This rearrangement joins TRBV28 to TRBJ1-1, with D possibly being TRBD1 (6 bases). Trimming shortened V by 7 bases and J by 3 bases, and 15 bases separated the two germline ends. CDR1 is MDHEN and CDR2 is SYDVKM in the germline V gene. This CDR3 has 14 residues. CDR3 DNA: TGTGCCAGCACCCAACAGGGAGTGGACACTGAAGCTTTCTTT. Its translation is CASTQQGVDTEAFF.

The rearrangement links TRBV14 to TRBJ1-2; 10 bases fit TRBD1. CDR3 length equals 20 residues. Per germline, CDR1 SGHDN and CDR2 FVKESK. Trimming at V came to 3 bases and at J to 1 base, leaving 17 bases not matched to a gene. In DNA, the CDR3 is TGTGCCAGCAGCCACTCGGCCCTGTACAAACGGGACAGGGGTAACTATGGCTACACCTTC. Translating it yields CASSHSALYKRDRGNYGYTF.

This clone was recorded once. The rearrangement links TRBV6-1 to TRBJ2-2; D remains unclear. Per the germline V gene, CDR1 is MNHNS and CDR2 is SASEGT. The CDR3 is made up of 12 amino acids. V was cut by 1 base and J by 6 bases, with 3 bases left in between. The CDR3 protein is CASSEDPGELFF. Here the CDR3 DNA reads TGTGCCAGCAGTGAAGATCCCGGGGAGCTGTTTTTT.

This clone was observed once. This chain uses TRBV5-1 with TRBJ2-5, with a possible D match to TRBD2 (6 bases). The V and J ends lost 6 bases and 1 base respectively, with 16 bases between them. The CDR3 extends over 15 amino acids. Germline V gene data show CDR1 as SGHRS and CDR2 as YFSETQ. The CDR3 bases are TGCGCCAGCACCCCTGGGAGGCAGGTCCAAGAGACCCAGTACTTC. Encoded protein: CASTPGRQVQETQYF.

This chain joins TRBV24-1 and TRBJ2-7; 11 nucleotides agree with TRBD1. J lost 4 bases, V lost 9 bases, and 7 bases had no gene match. The CDR3 has 14 amino acids. CDR1 KGHDR and CDR2 SFDVKD come from the germline V gene. The chain's CDR3 is CATEGQGVRYEQYF. CDR3 DNA: TGTGCCACCGAGGGACAGGGGGTTAGGTACGAGCAGTACTTC.

This clone was observed a few times. The CDR3 region is CATLDRSGQPQHF. The CDR3 DNA sequence: TGTGCCACCCTAGACAGGTCGGGTCAGCCCCAGCATTTT. The chain has TRBV6-5 and TRBJ1-5, with D perhaps matching TRBD1 (6 bases). Germline V lookup: CDR1 MNHEY, CDR2 SVGAGI. V was shortened by 10 bases and J by 6 bases, with 16 bases between the two germline ends. This CDR3 region has 13 residues.

J is TRBJ2-6 and V is TRBV19, with 12 bases fitting TRBD2. Per germline, CDR1 LNHDA and CDR2 SQIVND (reference sequence). This CDR3 has 19 amino acids. Unmatched junction bases numbered 9, after V lost 6 bases and J lost 0 bases. The CDR3 DNA reads as TGTGCCAGTAGCCGACTAGCGGGGGCCTCTATCTCTGGGGCCAACGTCCTGACTTTC. Its protein is CASSRLAGASISGANVLTF. Using reference TRBV19 and TRBJ2-6 for the parts outside the CDR3, the full variable domain is DGGITQSPKYLFRKEGQNVTLSCEQNLNHDAMYWYRQDPGQGLRLIYYSQIVNDFQKGDIAEGYSVSREKKESFPLTVTSAQKNPTAFYLCASSRLAGASISGANVLTFGAGSRLTVL.

The chain carries TRBV3-1 (or the pseudogene TRBV3-2) and TRBJ1-2; TRBD1 matches 7 bases. The ends lost 1 base at V and 2 bases at J; junction bases unmatched: 10. The CDR3 totals 17 residues. CDR1 and CDR2 from the germline V gene are LGHDT and YNNKEL (reference sequence). The CDR3 DNA reads as TGTGCCAGCAGCCAAGTCAGGACAGGAGCCTCCAACTATGGCTACACCTTC. Translated, it gives CASSQVRTGASNYGYTF.